This TCR beta chain stems from a study of OX40 agonist ivuxolimab in advanced cancers. Whole-study context: Three patients, one with hepatocellular carcinoma and two with cutaneous melanoma, responded partially.

Profiling relied on immunoSEQ multiplex PCR, and the TCRdb table lists in-frame clones only, not all of them. The sample records more than 95,000 clones, approximately 90% being singletons. The sequence came from an adult with an advanced solid tumor such as melanoma, head and neck, liver or kidney cancer. This sample comprised CD4+ or CD8+ T cells sorted from blood, obtained in a trial of the OX40 agonist ivuxolimab.

The CDR3 loop reads CASSSSGPASIEAFF. CDR3 coding DNA: TGTGCCAGCAGCTCCTCAGGGCCGGCCTCCATAGAAGCTTTCTTT. The chain combines TRBV7-2 with TRBJ1-1, with D possibly matching TRBD1 (5 bases). This CDR3 has 15 residues. CDR1 is SGHTA and CDR2 is FQGNSA in the germline V gene. Trimming removed 4 bases at V and 8 bases at J, with 20 bases between.